The 7 T cell receptor beta chains given below trace back to one sample, sequenced in a study of shared clonotypes between healthy human individuals. Method: immunoSEQ multiplex PCR; TCRdb's copy keeps in-frame clones and lacks some. The repertoire includes some 2.1 million clones, 93% of them detected once, and around 1.7% sits in the top ten. Naive CD8 isolation took CD45RO-negative cells positively selected for CCR7 and excluded terminally differentiated effector memory CD45RA+ cells. Sample: naive CD8+ T cells from PBMCs. These receptors were obtained from a man younger than 30 in good health. Some clones in this sample may be carry-over from other donors' samples.

The chain carries TRBV10-1 and TRBJ2-7, with a tentative D call TRBD1 (6 bases). The CDR3 is 18 residues long. From germline, CDR1 is WNHNN and CDR2 SYGVQD (reference sequence). V lost 7 bases to trimming and J lost 0 bases, with 25 bases between them. CDR3 bases: TGCGCCAGCACCTCACAGGGAAAAGGGCATGTGGGCTCCTACGAGCAGTACTTC. Its translation is CASTSQGKGHVGSYEQYF.

The chain employs TRBV29-1 and TRBJ2-7, with 9 bases matching TRBD2. CDR1 and CDR2 from the germline V gene are SQVTM and ANQGSEA. The CDR3 extends over 12 amino acids. The CDR3 coding sequence is TGCAGTTGCGCGGGAGGGGAATACGAGCAGTACTTC. It yields the protein CSCAGGEYEQYF.

The CDR3 region is CASREGTSAIYEQYF. Here the CDR3 DNA reads TGTGCCAGCAGAGAAGGGACTAGCGCTATCTACGAGCAGTACTTC. The genes are TRBV5-4 and TRBJ2-7; the match to TRBD2 covers 10 bases. Trimming removed 5 bases from V and 3 bases from J; junction bases left unmatched: 8. The V gene's germline CDR1 is SGHNT and CDR2 YYREEE (reference sequence). The CDR3 is 15 amino acids.

The CDR3 DNA is TGTGCCAGCAGTCAATTAGGGAACACTGAAGCTTTCTTT. Its translation: CASSQLGNTEAFF. J is TRBJ1-1 and V is TRBV27, with D uncertain. Trimming shortened V by 5 bases and J by 1 base, and 8 bases separated the two germline ends. Germline values: CDR1 MNHEY, CDR2 SMNVEV (reference sequence). This CDR3 has 13 residues.

The rearrangement uses TRBV4-3 and TRBJ2-1, with D uncertain. This CDR3 spans 15 amino acids. The V end lost 5 bases, the J end lost 2 bases, and 13 bases lay between the germline ends. Per germline, CDR1 LGHNA and CDR2 YSLEER. CDR3 sequence reads: CASSYNGRAYNEQFF. The CDR3 nucleotides are TGCGCCAGCAGCTACAATGGCCGGGCCTACAATGAGCAGTTCTTC.

Comment on this clone: One end of the junction does not line up with germline, which may come from a read error. The rearrangement uses TRBV7-9 and TRBJ1-4; the D gene is possibly TRBD1 (5 bases). CDR1 and CDR2 from the germline V gene are SEHNR and FQNEAQ (reference sequence). The CDR3 covers 11 residues. The CDR3 DNA reads TGTGCCAGCAGCTTAACTAGGGGCCTACATTTT. It encodes CASSLTRGLHF.

The chain couples TRBV29-1 to TRBJ1-1; D might be TRBD1 (6 bases). The V gene lost 1 base and the J gene lost 1 base, with 13 bases spanning the gap. Germline V gives CDR1 SQVTM, CDR2 ANQGSEA. The CDR3 is 15 residues long. CDR3 nucleotide sequence: TGCAGCGTTGAAGGAGCCGAGGGGGGGAACACTGAAGCTTTCTTT. Amino acids: CSVEGAEGGNTEAFF.